Below, 18 T cell receptor beta chains from the same sample are listed, as sequenced in a study of cytomegalovirus exposure and HLA in healthy donors. The assay was immunoSEQ multiplex PCR, and TCRdb's table has in-frame clones only and misses some. This table holds about 65,000 clones, about 91% found once. The sequencing input was PBMCs. The receptors were sampled from a woman aged 18 to 35 in good health and CMV-seronegative.

This chain joins TRBV6-5 and TRBJ1-4; no clear D. Trimming cost V 2 bases and J 10 bases, with 17 bases left between them. CDR3 length: 15 amino acids. The V gene's germline CDR1 is MNHEY and CDR2 SVGAGI. CDR3 bases: TGTGCCAGCAGTTACGGGAGCCCCGACAAGGGAAAACTGTTTTTT. As protein: CASSYGSPDKGKLFF.

The DNA of the CDR3 is TGTGCCAGCGGTCGACAGTTCAATCAGCCCCAGCATTTT. It is translated as CASGRQFNQPQHF. The chain joins TRBV28 to TRBJ1-5, with D perhaps TRBD1 (5 bases). The CDR3 loop spans 13 amino acids. Germline V lookup: CDR1 MDHEN, CDR2 SYDVKM. With 8 bases removed from V and 3 bases from J, the gap between germline ends came to 11 bases.

The chain carries TRBV28 and TRBJ2-3, with D perhaps matching TRBD1 (7 bases). With 5 bases removed from V and 4 bases from J, the gap between germline ends came to 19 bases. This CDR3 is 16 amino acids long. Germline V gene data show CDR1 as MDHEN and CDR2 as SYDVKM. The CDR3 is CASSPETGRFADTQYF. For the CDR3, the DNA is TGTGCCAGCAGTCCAGAGACAGGGAGGTTCGCAGATACGCAGTATTTT.

The chain has TRBV9 and TRBJ2-3; TRBD1 is a possible D gene (5 bases). Deletions cut 2 bases from V and 3 bases from J, with 13 bases between. CDR3 length: 15 amino acids. The germline V gene encodes CDR1 SGDLS and CDR2 YYNGEE. The CDR3 region is CASSVQQVRTDTQYF. The CDR3 nucleotides read TGTGCCAGCAGCGTTCAACAGGTGAGGACAGATACGCAGTATTTT.

The chain is built from TRBV9 and TRBJ2-3; 7 bases are a match to TRBD1. CDR1 is SGDLS and CDR2 is YYNGEE in the germline V gene. Germline trimming cut 3 bases from V and 0 bases from J; bases unmatched to any gene: 7. This CDR3 is built from 16 residues. The CDR3 here is CASSAETGPSTDTQYF. The CDR3, as DNA: TGTGCCAGCAGCGCAGAGACAGGGCCCAGCACAGATACGCAGTATTTT. Combining the CDR3 with reference TRBV9 and TRBJ2-3 gives the whole variable domain DSGVTQTPKHLITATGQRVTLRCSPRSGDLSVYWYQQSLDQGLQFLIQYYNGEERAKGNILERFSAQQFPDLHSELNLSSLELGDSALYFCASSAETGPSTDTQYFGPGTRLTVL.

The V call is TRBV9, the J call TRBJ2-5, with D perhaps TRBD1 (6 bases). This CDR3 has 15 residues. Germline V gene lookup returns CDR1 SGDLS and CDR2 YYNGEE. The germline V and J ends were trimmed by 0 bases and 0 bases, with 9 bases remaining between them. The CDR3 DNA follows: TGTGCCAGCAGCGTAGGAGGGACATACCAAGAGACCCAGTACTTC. Its protein is CASSVGGTYQETQYF.

V gene TRBV5-1 combines with J gene TRBJ2-1; D is uncertain. V was clipped by 7 bases and J by 5 bases, with 10 bases between them. The CDR3 length is 12 residues. Germline V gene sequence: CDR1 SGHRS, CDR2 YFSETQ. The CDR3 protein is CASRQNDNEQFF. CDR3 sequence (DNA): TGCGCCAGCCGCCAGAACGACAATGAGCAGTTCTTC.

The gene calls are TRBV2 and TRBJ2-3; perhaps TRBD1 as D (5 bases). Germline-derived CDR1 and CDR2 are SNHLY and FYNNEI. This CDR3 is 15 amino acids long. The ends were cut back, 6 bases at V and 10 bases at J, with 23 bases in the middle. The CDR3 reads CASSQGRVAREPQYF. In nucleotides, the CDR3 is TGTGCCAGCAGCCAGGGAAGGGTCGCCCGCGAACCGCAGTATTTT.

This chain uses TRBV19 with TRBJ2-1; 8 nucleotides agree with TRBD2. The CDR3 totals 13 residues. V was pared by 9 bases and J by 4 bases, with 5 bases of the junction left unmatched. CDR1 is LNHDA, CDR2 SQIVND, per germline (reference sequence). CDR3 in DNA: TGTGCCAGCCGGGGACTAGGATACAATGAGCAGTTCTTC. It encodes CASRGLGYNEQFF.

J is TRBJ1-5 and V is TRBV10-3; TRBD1 matches at 8 bases. V lost 4 bases to trimming and J lost 7 bases; unmatched junction nucleotides: 3. The CDR3 covers 13 residues. CDR1 is ENHRY, CDR2 SYGVKD, per germline. As DNA, the CDR3 is TGTGCCATCAGTGGGACAGGGCAGCAGCCCCAGCATTTT. The encoded protein is CAISGTGQQPQHF.

The gene calls are TRBV6-1 and TRBJ2-7; 12 nucleotides match TRBD1. This CDR3 is built from 14 residues. CDR1 is MNHNS, CDR2 SASEGT, per germline. V lost 8 bases to trimming and J lost 6 bases; unmatched junction nucleotides: 8. CDR3: CASDGTGGWSEQYF. CDR3 in DNA: TGTGCCAGCGACGGGACAGGGGGCTGGAGCGAGCAGTACTTC.

This chain joins TRBV27 and TRBJ2-2; D is perhaps TRBD1 (6 bases). Germline values: CDR1 MNHEY, CDR2 SMNVEV (reference sequence). The CDR3 runs to 16 residues. Trimming removed 5 bases from V and 6 bases from J, with 19 bases in between. CDR3 sequence (DNA): TGTGCCAGCAGTCCCCGGGACAACGTACTTGCCGGGGAGCTGTTTTTT. This codes for CASSPRDNVLAGELFF.

This chain uses TRBV6-5 with TRBJ2-1, with TRBD2 matching 12 bases. Germline lookup yields CDR1 MNHEY and CDR2 SVGAGI. The CDR3 consists of 15 residues. The junction had 6 bases not matched to a gene; V was cut back by 5 bases and J by 7 bases. The CDR3 region has the DNA TGTGCCAGCAGTCCAGGACTAGCGGGGAGTAATGAGCAGTTCTTC. Translation gives CASSPGLAGSNEQFF.

The chain joins TRBV30 to TRBJ1-1; D may be TRBD1 (5 bases). V was cut by 3 bases and J by 9 bases, with 17 bases left in between. Germline assignment: CDR1 GTSNPN and CDR2 SVGIG (reference sequence). This CDR3 comprises 13 residues. The CDR3 here is CAWRGYEAGQAFF. As DNA, the CDR3 is TGTGCCTGGAGGGGCTACGAGGCAGGGCAAGCTTTCTTT.

The genes are TRBV19 and TRBJ2-7; D perhaps matches TRBD2 (5 bases). The CDR3 runs 16 residues. Deletions cut 0 bases from V and 0 bases from J, with 12 bases between. Germline values: CDR1 LNHDA, CDR2 SQIVND (reference sequence). The CDR3 spells CASSIENKGDSYEQYF. As DNA, the CDR3 is TGTGCCAGTAGTATAGAAAATAAGGGAGACTCCTACGAGCAGTACTTC.

This chain connects TRBV4-1 to TRBJ2-2; D gene ambiguous. The CDR3 spans 14 residues. Germline V gene sequence: CDR1 MGHRA, CDR2 YSYEKL. Trimming left V 1 base short and J 4 bases short, with 7 bases between. The CDR3 is CASSQGPSTGELFF. The CDR3 DNA sequence: TGCGCCAGCAGCCAAGGCCCTAGCACCGGGGAGCTGTTTTTT.

This chain uses TRBV9 with TRBJ2-3; D gene ambiguous. The germline gives CDR1 SGDLS, CDR2 YYNGEE. Deletions cut 0 bases from V and 3 bases from J, with 11 bases between. The CDR3 extends over 15 amino acids. CDR3 residues: CASSVESPPTDTQYF. The CDR3 DNA reads as TGTGCCAGCAGCGTAGAATCCCCCCCAACAGATACGCAGTATTTT.

This chain connects TRBV5-1 to TRBJ2-5; no clear D gene. V lost 6 bases to trimming and J lost 2 bases, with 8 bases between them. The CDR3 totals 12 residues. Germline V lookup: CDR1 SGHRS, CDR2 YFSETQ. As DNA, the CDR3 is TGCGCCAGCACGACAAATCAAGAGACCCAGTACTTC. Translation: CASTTNQETQYF.